The present TCR beta chain was sequenced within a study of blood T cell repertoires in COVID-19. Study as a whole: COVID-19 samples collected from the United States, Italy and Spain covered acute and convalescent phases. From T cells, B-cell-depleted T cells, or PBMCs came the material, which was cDNA or gDNA.

V lost 5 bases and J lost 2, with 13 bases in between. Germline-derived CDR1 and CDR2 are LGHDT and YNNKEL (reference sequence). The length of the CDR3 is 14 residues. Original methodology: The assay estimated nucleated cells by amplifying reference gene primers. Clones were read by immunoSEQ multiplex PCR, and TCRdb kept only the in-frame ones, dropping some. V and J calls and clone size are copied from that table; D and trimming were computed from the DNA. Here the sample spans about 42,000 clones, about 88% being singletons. This receptor was obtained from a woman aged 70 to 79 in a cohort sampled during active COVID-19. Sequences were obtained from peripheral blood. The chain has TRBV3-1 (or the pseudogene TRBV3-2) and TRBJ2-7; maybe TRBD1 (6 bases). The CDR3 is CASSMQGTPYEQYF. In DNA form, the CDR3 reads TGTGCCAGCAGCATGCAGGGGACCCCCTACGAGCAGTACTTC.